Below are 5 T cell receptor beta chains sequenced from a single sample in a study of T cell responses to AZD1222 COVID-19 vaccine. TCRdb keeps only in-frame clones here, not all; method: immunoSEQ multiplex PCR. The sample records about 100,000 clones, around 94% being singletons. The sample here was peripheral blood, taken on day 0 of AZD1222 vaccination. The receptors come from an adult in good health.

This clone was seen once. This CDR3 reads CASSISQGALPYTF. In DNA, the CDR3 is TGTGCCAGCAGCATAAGCCAGGGGGCCCTGCCCTACACCTTC. J is TRBJ1-2 and V is TRBV5-6; 8 nucleotides line up with TRBD1. Germline loops: CDR1 SGHDT, CDR2 YYEEEE. The V gene end was trimmed by 4 bases and the J gene end by 10 bases; junction bases not matched to a gene: 12. The CDR3 length is 14 residues.

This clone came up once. CDR3 bases: TGTGCCAGCAGCCAAGCGGTGACCAATGAAAAACTGTTTTTT. Protein product: CASSQAVTNEKLFF. The J gene is TRBJ1-4, the V gene TRBV3-1 (or the pseudogene TRBV3-2); D not resolved. This CDR3 has 14 amino acids. V was cut by 1 base and J by 5 bases, with 8 bases left in between. CDR1 and CDR2 (germline): LGHDT, YNNKEL (reference sequence).

The DNA of the CDR3 is TGTGCCAGCAGCGTAGGCAGCCCGAACACTGAAGCTTTCTTT. Encoded protein: CASSVGSPNTEAFF. The rearrangement uses TRBV6-2 or TRBV6-3 and TRBJ1-1; no definite D call. There are 14 residues in the CDR3. Germline V gene lookup returns CDR1 MNHEY and CDR2 SVGEGT. V dropped 6 bases and J dropped 1 base, with 12 bases sitting between them.

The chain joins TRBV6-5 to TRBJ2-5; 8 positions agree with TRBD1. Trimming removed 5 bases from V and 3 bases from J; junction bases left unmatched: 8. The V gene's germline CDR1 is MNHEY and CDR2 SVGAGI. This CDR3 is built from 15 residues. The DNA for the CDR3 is TGTGCCAGCAGTCCCGGGACAGGCCTAAAAGAGACCCAGTACTTC. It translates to CASSPGTGLKETQYF.

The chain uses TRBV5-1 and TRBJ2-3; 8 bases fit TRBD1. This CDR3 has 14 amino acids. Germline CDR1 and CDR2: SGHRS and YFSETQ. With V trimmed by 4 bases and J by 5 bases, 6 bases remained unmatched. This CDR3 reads CASSPGQGGDTQYF. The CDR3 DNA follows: TGCGCCAGCAGCCCCGGACAGGGCGGAGATACGCAGTATTTT. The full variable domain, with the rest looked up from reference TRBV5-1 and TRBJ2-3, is KAGVTQTPRYLIKTRGQQVTLSCSPISGHRSVSWYQQTPGQGLQFLFEYFSETQRNKGNFPGRFSGRQFSNSRSEMNVSTLELGDSALYLCASSPGQGGDTQYFGPGTRLTVL.